The text below deals with one T cell receptor beta chain. This clone has just a few counts. The specificity of this receptor is unknown. No base-level quality is on record; no much larger clone is a single base apart. Cut back by 10 bases and 1 base, the V and J ends lie 17 bases apart. Inclusive of the bounding cysteine and phenylalanine, the CDR3 is 14 residues long. The kept DNA is CDR3 alone, 42 bases in frame from the first base. For CDR1 and CDR2, the germline V gene lists MNHEY and SVGAGI. The data belong to a study of cytomegalovirus exposure and HLA in healthy donors (dated by TCRdb to 2016 to 2017). In terms of the full investigation: A later analysis indicated that the 95 to 150 validation repertoires were generated on the platform also employed for the 600 to 750 repertoires of the first cohort. The study aimed to test whether signatures of past pathogen exposure could be identified by cataloging public T cell receptors. In addition to the first cohort of approximately 650 subjects, a separate validation cohort of approximately 110 different subjects was used. High-throughput TCR immunosequencing, statistical association of individual TCRs with disease status, and machine learning were combined to predict cytomegalovirus infection status.

Separate from the approximately 670-subject first cohort, the validation cohort of about 120 subjects was the group to which the donors belonged. The receptor library was made with the immunoSEQ multiplex PCR assay. On the study's bioinformatics: A statistical classification framework was developed to diagnose cytomegalovirus status using the catalog of TCR beta chain sequences. TCRdb holds this immuneACCESS table with in-frame rearrangements only. Some clones are missing; in checked studies, unresolved V genes explain under half, and the rest has no known cause. V, J and clone size were drawn from that table, and D and trimming were deduced from the DNA. The sample table holds tens of thousands of clones, of which less than 85% were seen once. The ten largest account for 20% to 25% of the sample. General conclusions and limits of the study: Across donors, most TCR sequences were observed very rarely, whereas some public TCRs were present in many individuals. The authors suggested that the approach could potentially be generalized to other disease states and immunological phenotypes. The study gave a list of roughly 150 TCR beta chains associated with cytomegalovirus. All 120 or so repertoires were used to score co-occurrence in the validation cohort in a later analysis, because that analysis had no HLA typing for the cohort. Cytomegalovirus status was reported to be diagnosed by the classifier with high specificity and sensitivity in both the original and validation cohorts. A few of the identified cytomegalovirus-associated TCR beta chains were confirmed in vitro to be specific for cytomegalovirus antigens. Subsequent analysis determined that TCRs grouped into clusters in the first cohort also showed a tendency toward co-occurrence across the 90 to 150 validation repertoires, and approximately 94% of cluster scores exceeded 0.

Sequences were obtained from PBMCs. The chain was built from TRBV6-5 and TRBJ2-7; perhaps TRBD1 is the D gene, with 6 bases matching. This clonotype was sampled from a man aged 18 to 30 in good health and CMV-seropositive. The DNA sequence reads TGTGCCACCCGAAGACAGGCGCCATCCTACGAGCAGTACTTC. It codes for CATRRQAPSYEQYF.